This T cell receptor beta chain originates from a study of blood T cell repertoires in COVID-19. Study-wide background: Material from acute and convalescent COVID-19 was sourced from the United States, Italy and Spain.

Assay: immunoSEQ multiplex PCR; the TCRdb copy retains only in-frame clones and omits some. The sample consists of over 60,000 clones, roughly 89% of them appearing once. The CDR3 extends over 12 amino acids. Germline CDR1 LGHNA, CDR2 YNFKEQ. V was pared by 4 bases and J by 2 bases, with 3 bases between. The specimen was peripheral blood. This rearrangement joins TRBV4-2 to TRBJ1-3; no reliable D call. This sequence originates from a man aged 80 or over with acute or convalescent COVID-19. This CDR3 reads CASSLTGNTIYF. The CDR3 DNA is TGTGCCAGCAGCCTCACTGGAAACACCATATATTTT.